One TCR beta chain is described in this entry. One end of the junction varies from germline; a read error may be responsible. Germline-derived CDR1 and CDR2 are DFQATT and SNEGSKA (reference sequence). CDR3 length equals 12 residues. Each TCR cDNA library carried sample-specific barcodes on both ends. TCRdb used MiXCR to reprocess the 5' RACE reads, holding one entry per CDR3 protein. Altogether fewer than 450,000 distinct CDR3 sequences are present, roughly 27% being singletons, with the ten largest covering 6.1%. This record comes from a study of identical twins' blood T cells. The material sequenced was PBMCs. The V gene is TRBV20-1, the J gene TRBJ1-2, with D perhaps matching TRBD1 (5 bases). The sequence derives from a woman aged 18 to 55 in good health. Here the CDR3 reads CSAQAGVNGYTF. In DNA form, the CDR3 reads TGCAGTGCTCAGGCGGGGGTTAATGGCTATACCTTC.